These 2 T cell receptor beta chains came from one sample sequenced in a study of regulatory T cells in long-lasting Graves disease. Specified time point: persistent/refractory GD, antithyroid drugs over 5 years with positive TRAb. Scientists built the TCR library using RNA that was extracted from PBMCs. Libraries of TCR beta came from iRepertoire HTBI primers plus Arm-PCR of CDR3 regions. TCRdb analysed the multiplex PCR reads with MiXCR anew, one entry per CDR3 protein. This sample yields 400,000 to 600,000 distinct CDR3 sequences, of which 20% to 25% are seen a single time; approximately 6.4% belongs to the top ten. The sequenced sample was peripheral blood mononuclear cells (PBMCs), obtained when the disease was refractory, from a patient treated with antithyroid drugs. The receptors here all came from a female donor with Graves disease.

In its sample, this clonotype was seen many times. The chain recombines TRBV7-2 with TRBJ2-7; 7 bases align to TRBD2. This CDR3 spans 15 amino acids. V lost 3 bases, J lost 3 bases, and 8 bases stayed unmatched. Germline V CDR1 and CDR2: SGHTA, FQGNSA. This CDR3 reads CASSFGSGFFYEQYF. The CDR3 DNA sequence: TGTGCCAGCAGCTTCGGTAGCGGGTTTTTCTACGAGCAGTACTTC.

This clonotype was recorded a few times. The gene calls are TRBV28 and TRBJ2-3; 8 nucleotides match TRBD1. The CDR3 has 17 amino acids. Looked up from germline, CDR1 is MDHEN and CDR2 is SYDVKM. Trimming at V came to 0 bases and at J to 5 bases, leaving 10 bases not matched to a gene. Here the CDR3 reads CASSLWGDRPPGDTQYF. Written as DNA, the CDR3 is TGTGCCAGCAGTTTATGGGGGGACAGGCCACCAGGAGATACGCAGTATTTT. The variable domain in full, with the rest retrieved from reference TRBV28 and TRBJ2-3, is DVKVTQSSRYLVKRTGEKVFLECVQDMDHENMFWYRQDPGLGLRLIYFSYDVKMKEKGDIPEGYSVSREKKERFSLILESASTNQTSMYLCASSLWGDRPPGDTQYFGPGTRLTVL.